The rows below give T cell receptor beta chains drawn from one sample of a study of T cell changes during pregnancy in multiple sclerosis. Here immunoSEQ multiplex PCR was the method, and the copy in TCRdb shows in-frame clones only, minus some. The repertoire holds over 60,000 clones, around 90% seen once, with 0.25% to 0.3% in the top ten. The sample in question was CD4+ T cells from peripheral blood mononuclear cells, obtained in the third trimester of pregnancy. These receptors came from a female donor in good health, enrolled as a control in a pregnancy study. Each CDR3 is given with its conserved first and last residue. The D gene is left open where the match is weak. Only part of the rows carry a size: once, few, many, or a class if the clone is expanded.

D gene: -; V gene: TRBV7-9; J gene: TRBJ1-2; clone size: few; CDR3 protein: CASSSTGHGYTF; CDR3 DNA: TGTGCCAGCAGCTCCACAGGGCACGGCTACACCTTC
D gene: -; V gene: TRBV28; J gene: TRBJ1-1; clone size: -; CDR3 protein: CASTDSEREAFF; CDR3 DNA: TGTGCCAGCACTGACAGCGAACGTGAAGCTTTCTTT
D gene: -; V gene: TRBV7-8; J gene: TRBJ1-1; clone size: -; CDR3 protein: CASSLGGMNTEAFF; CDR3 DNA: TGTGCCAGCAGCTTGGGAGGGATGAACACTGAAGCTTTCTTT
D gene: -; V gene: TRBV20-1; J gene: TRBJ1-4; clone size: -; CDR3 protein: CSARDWEGTGF; CDR3 DNA: TGCAGTGCTAGAGATTGGGAGGGCACGGGTTTT
D gene: TRBD2; V gene: TRBV15; J gene: TRBJ2-3; clone size: -; CDR3 protein: CATSRDAASGGTTQYF; CDR3 DNA: TGTGCCACCAGCAGAGATGCGGCTAGCGGGGGGACGACGCAGTATTTT
D gene: TRBD1; V gene: TRBV5-1; J gene: TRBJ1-1; clone size: -; CDR3 protein: CASSPRTGETEAFF; CDR3 DNA: TGCGCCAGCAGCCCAAGGACAGGGGAGACTGAAGCTTTCTTT
D gene: TRBD1; V gene: TRBV30; J gene: TRBJ1-3; clone size: once; CDR3 protein: CAWSLDRGNTIYF; CDR3 DNA: TGTGCCTGGAGTCTGGACAGGGGAAACACCATATATTTT
D gene: -; V gene: TRBV7-9; J gene: TRBJ2-7; clone size: -; CDR3 protein: CASSATGTIDEQYF; CDR3 DNA: TGTGCCAGCAGCGCGACCGGGACAATCGACGAGCAGTACTTC
D gene: TRBD2; V gene: TRBV7-9; J gene: TRBJ2-3; clone size: -; CDR3 protein: CASSPSRGGTDTQYF; CDR3 DNA: TGTGCCAGCAGCCCGTCGCGGGGGGGCACAGATACGCAGTATTTT
D gene: TRBD1; V gene: TRBV4-3; J gene: TRBJ1-5; clone size: -; CDR3 protein: CASSQDGDRGCNQPQHF; CDR3 DNA: TGCGCCAGCAGCCAAGACGGAGACAGGGGGTGCAATCAGCCCCAGCATTTT
D gene: -; V gene: TRBV6-4; J gene: TRBJ1-2; clone size: few; CDR3 protein: CASTQFTGTF; CDR3 DNA: TGTGCCAGCACTCAATTTACAGGGACCTTC
D gene: -; V gene: TRBV7-8; J gene: TRBJ2-5; clone size: -; CDR3 protein: CASSLTGKGETQYF; CDR3 DNA: TGTGCCAGCAGCCTAACAGGGAAAGGGGAGACCCAGTACTTC